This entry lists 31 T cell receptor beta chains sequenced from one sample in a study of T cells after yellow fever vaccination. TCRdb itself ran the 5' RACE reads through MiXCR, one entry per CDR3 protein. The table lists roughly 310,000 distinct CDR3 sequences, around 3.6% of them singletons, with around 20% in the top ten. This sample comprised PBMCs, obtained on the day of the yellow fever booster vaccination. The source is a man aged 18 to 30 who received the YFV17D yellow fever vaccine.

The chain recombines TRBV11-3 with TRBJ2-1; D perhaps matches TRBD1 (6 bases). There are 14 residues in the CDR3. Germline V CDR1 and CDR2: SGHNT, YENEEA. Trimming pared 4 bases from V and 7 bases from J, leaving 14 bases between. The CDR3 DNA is TGTGCCAGCAGCTCCAGAGGGCAGGGGAATGAGCAGTTCTTC. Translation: CASSSRGQGNEQFF.

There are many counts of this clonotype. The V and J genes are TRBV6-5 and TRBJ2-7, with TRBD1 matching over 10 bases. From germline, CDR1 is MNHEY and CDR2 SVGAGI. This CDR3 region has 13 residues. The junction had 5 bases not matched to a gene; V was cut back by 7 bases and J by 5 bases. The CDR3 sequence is CASTRQGAHEQYF. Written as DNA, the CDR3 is TGTGCCAGCACCCGACAGGGGGCCCACGAGCAGTACTTC.

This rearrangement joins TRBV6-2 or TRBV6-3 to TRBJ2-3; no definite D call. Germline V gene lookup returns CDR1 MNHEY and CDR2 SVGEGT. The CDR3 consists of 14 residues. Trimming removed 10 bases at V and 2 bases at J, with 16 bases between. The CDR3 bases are TGTGCCACCCGGCGAGGCAGTCCCACAGATACGCAGTATTTT. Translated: CATRRGSPTDTQYF.

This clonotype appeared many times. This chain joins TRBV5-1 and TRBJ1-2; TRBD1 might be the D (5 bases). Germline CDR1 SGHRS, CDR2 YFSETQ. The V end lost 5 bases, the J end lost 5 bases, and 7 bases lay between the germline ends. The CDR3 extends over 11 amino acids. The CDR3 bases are TGCGCCAGCAGTCGGGGGTATGGCTACACCTTC. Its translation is CASSRGYGYTF.

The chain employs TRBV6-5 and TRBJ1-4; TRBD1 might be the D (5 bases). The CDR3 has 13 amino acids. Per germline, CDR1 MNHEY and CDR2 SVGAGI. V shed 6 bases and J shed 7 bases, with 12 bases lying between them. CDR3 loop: CASRLRGGEKLFF. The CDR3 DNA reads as TGTGCCAGCAGGTTAAGGGGCGGTGAAAAACTGTTTTTT.

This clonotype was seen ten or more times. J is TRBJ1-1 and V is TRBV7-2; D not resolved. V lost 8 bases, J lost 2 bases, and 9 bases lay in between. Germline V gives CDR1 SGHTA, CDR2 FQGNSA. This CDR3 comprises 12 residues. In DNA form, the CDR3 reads TGTGCCAGCTGTACAGCAAACACTGAAGCTTTCTTT. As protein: CASCTANTEAFF.

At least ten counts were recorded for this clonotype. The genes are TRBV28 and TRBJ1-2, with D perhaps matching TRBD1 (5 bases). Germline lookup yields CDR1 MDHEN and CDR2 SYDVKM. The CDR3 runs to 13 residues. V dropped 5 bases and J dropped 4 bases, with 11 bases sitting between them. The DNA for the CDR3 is TGTGCCAGCAGTACACAGGAAACCTATGGCTACACCTTC. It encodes CASSTQETYGYTF.

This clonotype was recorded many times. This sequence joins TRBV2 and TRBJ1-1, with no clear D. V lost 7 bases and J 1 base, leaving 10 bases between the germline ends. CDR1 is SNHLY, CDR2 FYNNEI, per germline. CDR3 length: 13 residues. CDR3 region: CASTKTENTEAFF. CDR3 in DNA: TGTGCCAGCACCAAGACGGAGAACACTGAAGCTTTCTTT. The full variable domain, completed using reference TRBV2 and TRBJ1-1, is EPEVTQTPSHQVTQMGQEVILRCVPISNHLYFYWYRQILGQKVEFLVSFYNNEISEKSEIFDDQFSVERPDGSNFTLKIRSTKLEDSAMYFCASTKTENTEAFFGQGTRLTVV.

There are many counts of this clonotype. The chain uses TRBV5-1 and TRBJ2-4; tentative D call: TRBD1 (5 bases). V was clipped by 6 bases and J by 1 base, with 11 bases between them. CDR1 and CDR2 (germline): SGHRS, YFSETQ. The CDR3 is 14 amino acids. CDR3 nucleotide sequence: TGCGCCAGCACAGGGCCCGGGGCCAAAAACATTCAGTACTTC. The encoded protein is CASTGPGAKNIQYF.

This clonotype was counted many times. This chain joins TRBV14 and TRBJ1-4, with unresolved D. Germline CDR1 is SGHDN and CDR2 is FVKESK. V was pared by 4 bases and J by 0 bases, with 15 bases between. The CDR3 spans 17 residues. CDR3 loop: CASSLLGKVATNEKLFF. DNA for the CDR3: TGTGCCAGCAGCCTCCTCGGAAAAGTCGCAACTAATGAAAAACTGTTTTTT. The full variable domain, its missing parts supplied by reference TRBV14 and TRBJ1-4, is EAGVTQFPSHSVIEKGQTVTLRCDPISGHDNLYWYRRVMGKEIKFLLHFVKESKQDESGMPNNRFLAERTGGTYSTLKVQPAELEDSGVYFCASSLLGKVATNEKLFFGSGTQLSVL.

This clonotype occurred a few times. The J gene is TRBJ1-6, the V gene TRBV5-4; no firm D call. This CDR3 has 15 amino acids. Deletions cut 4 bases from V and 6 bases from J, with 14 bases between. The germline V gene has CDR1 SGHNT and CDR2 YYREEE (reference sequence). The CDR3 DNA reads TGTGCCAGCAGCCCTTCTCCGGGTAGTAATTCACCCCTCCACTTT. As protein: CASSPSPGSNSPLHF.

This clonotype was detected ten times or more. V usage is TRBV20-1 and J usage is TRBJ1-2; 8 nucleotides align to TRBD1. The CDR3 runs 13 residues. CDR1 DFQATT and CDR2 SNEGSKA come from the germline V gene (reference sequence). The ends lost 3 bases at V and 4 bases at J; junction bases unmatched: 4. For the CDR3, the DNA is TGCAGTGCTAGGGACAGGGAAACCTATGGCTACACCTTC. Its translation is CSARDRETYGYTF.

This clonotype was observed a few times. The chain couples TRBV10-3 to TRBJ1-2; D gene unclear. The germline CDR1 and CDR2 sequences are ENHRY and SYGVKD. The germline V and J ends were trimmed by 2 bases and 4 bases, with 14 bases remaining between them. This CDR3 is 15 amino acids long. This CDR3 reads CAISETPREIYGYTF. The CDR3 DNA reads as TGTGCCATCAGTGAGACGCCACGGGAGATCTATGGCTACACCTTC.

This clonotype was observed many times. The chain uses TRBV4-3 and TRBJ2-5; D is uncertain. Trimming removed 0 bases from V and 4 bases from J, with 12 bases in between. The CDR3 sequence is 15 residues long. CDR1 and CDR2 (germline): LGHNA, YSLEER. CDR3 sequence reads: CASSQDPLVRETQYF. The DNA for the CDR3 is TGCGCCAGCAGCCAAGATCCCTTAGTCCGAGAGACCCAGTACTTC.

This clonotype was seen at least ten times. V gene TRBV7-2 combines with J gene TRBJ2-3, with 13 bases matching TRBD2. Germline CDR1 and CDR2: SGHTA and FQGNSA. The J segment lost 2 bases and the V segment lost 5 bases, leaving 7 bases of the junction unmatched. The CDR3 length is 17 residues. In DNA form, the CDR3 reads TGTGCCAGCAGCACCTCCGGGACTAGCGGGATCACAGATACGCAGTATTTT. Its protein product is CASSTSGTSGITDTQYF.

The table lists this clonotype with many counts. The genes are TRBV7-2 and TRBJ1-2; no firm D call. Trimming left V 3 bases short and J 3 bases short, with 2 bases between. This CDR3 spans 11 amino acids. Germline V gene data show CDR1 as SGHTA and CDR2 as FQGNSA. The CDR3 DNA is TGTGCCAGCAGCTTTCACTATGGCTACACCTTC. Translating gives CASSFHYGYTF.

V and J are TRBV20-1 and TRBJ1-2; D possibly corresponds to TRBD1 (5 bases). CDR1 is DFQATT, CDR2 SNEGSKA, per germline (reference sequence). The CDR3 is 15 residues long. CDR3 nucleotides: TGCAGCGCCGCCCCTGGGGGAGGGACTTTATATGGCTACACCTTC. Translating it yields CSAAPGGGTLYGYTF.

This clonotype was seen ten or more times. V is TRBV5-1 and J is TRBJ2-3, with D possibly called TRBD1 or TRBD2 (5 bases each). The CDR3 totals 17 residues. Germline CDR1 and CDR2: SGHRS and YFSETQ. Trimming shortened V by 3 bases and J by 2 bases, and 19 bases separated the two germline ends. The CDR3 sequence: CASSSSGPLAFTDTQYF. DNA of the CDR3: TGCGCCAGCAGCTCGTCGGGGCCCCTAGCCTTCACAGATACGCAGTATTTT.

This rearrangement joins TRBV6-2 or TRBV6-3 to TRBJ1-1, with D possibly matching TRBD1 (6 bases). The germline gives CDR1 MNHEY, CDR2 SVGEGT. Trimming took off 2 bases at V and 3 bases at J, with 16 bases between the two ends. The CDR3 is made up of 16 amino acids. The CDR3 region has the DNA TGTGCCAGCAGTTACCCCCCATACAGGGATGACACTGAAGCTTTCTTT. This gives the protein CASSYPPYRDDTEAFF.

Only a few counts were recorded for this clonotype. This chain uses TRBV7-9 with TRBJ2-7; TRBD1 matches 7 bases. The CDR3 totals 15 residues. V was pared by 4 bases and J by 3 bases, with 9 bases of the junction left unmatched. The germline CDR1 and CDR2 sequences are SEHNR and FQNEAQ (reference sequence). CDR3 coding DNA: TGTGCCAGCAGCTCCTCGACAGGGAGCCTCTACGAGCAGTACTTC. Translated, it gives CASSSSTGSLYEQYF.

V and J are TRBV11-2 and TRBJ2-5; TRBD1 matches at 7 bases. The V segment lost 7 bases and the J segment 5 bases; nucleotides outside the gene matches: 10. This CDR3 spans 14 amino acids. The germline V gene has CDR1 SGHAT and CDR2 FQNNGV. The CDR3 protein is CASTGQAVLETQYF. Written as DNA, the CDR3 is TGTGCCAGCACCGGACAGGCAGTTCTGGAGACCCAGTACTTC.

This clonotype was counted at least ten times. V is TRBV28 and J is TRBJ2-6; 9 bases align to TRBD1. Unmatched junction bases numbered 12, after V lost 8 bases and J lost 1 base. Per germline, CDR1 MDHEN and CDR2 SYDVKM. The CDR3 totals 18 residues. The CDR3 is CASFPLGTGMSGANVLTF. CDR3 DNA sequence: TGTGCCAGCTTTCCTCTTGGGACAGGGATGTCTGGGGCCAACGTCCTGACTTTC.

The CDR3 here is CASTTRGSYNEQFF. The CDR3 DNA reads TGTGCCAGTACCACGCGGGGCTCCTACAATGAGCAGTTCTTC. The gene calls are TRBV19 and TRBJ2-1, with TRBD2 as a possible D gene (6 bases). This CDR3 comprises 14 residues. The germline V gene has CDR1 LNHDA and CDR2 SQIVND (reference sequence). Between the trimmed V and J ends, which lost 7 bases and 0 bases, there was a span of 10 bases.

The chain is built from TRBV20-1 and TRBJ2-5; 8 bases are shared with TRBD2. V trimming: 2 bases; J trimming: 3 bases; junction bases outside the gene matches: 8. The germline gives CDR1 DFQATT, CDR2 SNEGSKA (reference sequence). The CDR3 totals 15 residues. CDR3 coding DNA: TGCAGTGCTAGACCGGCAGCGGGGGCAGAAGAGACCCAGTACTTC. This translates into CSARPAAGAEETQYF.

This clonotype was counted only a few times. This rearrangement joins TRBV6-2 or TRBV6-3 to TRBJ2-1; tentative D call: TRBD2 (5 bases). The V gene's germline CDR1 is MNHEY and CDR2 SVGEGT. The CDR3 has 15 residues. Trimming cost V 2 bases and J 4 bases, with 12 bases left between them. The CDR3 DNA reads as TGTGCCAGCAGTTACCGCGCGGGTCTTTACAATGAGCAGTTCTTC. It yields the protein CASSYRAGLYNEQFF.

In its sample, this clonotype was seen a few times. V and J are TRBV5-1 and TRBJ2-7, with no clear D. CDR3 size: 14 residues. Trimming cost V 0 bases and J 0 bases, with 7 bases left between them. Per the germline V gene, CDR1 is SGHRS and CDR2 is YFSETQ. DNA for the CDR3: TGCGCCAGCAGCTTGGACAGCAGCTCCTACGAGCAGTACTTC. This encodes CASSLDSSSYEQYF.

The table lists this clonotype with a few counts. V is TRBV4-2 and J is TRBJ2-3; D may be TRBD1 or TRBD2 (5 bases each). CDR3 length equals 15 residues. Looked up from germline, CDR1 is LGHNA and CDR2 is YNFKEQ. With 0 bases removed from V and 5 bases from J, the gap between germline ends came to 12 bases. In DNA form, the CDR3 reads TGTGCCAGCAGCCAAGAGATGGGGGATCTAGATACGCAGTATTTT. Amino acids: CASSQEMGDLDTQYF.

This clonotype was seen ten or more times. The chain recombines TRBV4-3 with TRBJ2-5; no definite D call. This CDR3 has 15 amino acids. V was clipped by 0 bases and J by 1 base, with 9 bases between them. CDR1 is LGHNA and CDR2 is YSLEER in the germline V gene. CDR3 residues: CASSQDRWFQETQYF. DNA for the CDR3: TGCGCCAGCAGCCAAGATCGATGGTTCCAAGAGACCCAGTACTTC.

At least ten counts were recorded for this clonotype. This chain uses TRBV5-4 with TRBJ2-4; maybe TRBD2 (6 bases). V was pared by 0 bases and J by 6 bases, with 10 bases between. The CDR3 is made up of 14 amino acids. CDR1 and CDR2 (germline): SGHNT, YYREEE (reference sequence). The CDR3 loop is CASSLGGVGNIQYF. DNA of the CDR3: TGTGCCAGCAGCTTGGGCGGGGTGGGAAACATTCAGTACTTC.

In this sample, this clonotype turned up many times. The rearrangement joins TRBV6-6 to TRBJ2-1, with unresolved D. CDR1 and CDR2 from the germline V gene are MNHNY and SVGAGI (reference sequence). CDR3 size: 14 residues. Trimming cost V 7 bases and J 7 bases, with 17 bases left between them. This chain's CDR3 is CASTSSRVGNEQFF. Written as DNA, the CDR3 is TGTGCCAGCACCTCTTCTCGGGTGGGTAATGAGCAGTTCTTC.

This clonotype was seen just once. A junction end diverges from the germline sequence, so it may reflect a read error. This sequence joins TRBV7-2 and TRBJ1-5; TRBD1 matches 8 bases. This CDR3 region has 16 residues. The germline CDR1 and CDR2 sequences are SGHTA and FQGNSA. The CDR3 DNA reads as TGTGCCAGCAGCTCGGGGGGCAGGGGGCAGGGGCAGCCCCAGCAATTT. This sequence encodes CASSSGGRGQGQPQQF.